This T cell receptor (beta chain) was recovered during a study of T cells expressing NK-cell markers (dated by TCRdb to the early 2020s). For context, the study as a whole: In sorted CD3+CD56+NKG2C+, CD3+CD56+NKG2C- and CD3+CD56-NKG2C+ T-cell subsets from several donors, TCR beta-chain repertoires were profiled. Among the eight sequenced donors, seven were HCMV-seropositive and one was HCMV-seronegative. The study sequenced eight donors, all healthy volunteers chosen at random: three men and five women. Sequencing of the libraries produced 2 x 150 bp reads on Illumina HiSeq 2000/2500, MiSeq or NextSeq.

Concerning this clonotype itself: It lacks a known antigen.

CDR1 and CDR2, per the germline V gene (reference sequence), are DFQATT and SNEGSKA. Spanning cysteine to phenylalanine, the CDR3 consists of 13 amino acids. No DNA sequence is on record. To determine HCMV serostatus, a commercial ELISA kit was used to detect HCMV-specific IgG in serum. Peripheral blood mononuclear cells were isolated from blood by Ficoll density gradient centrifugation. Study-wide conclusions, independent of this receptor: Whether the expanded NKG2C-expressing T cell clones were specific for HCMV antigens remained unclear. In six donors, the dominant CD3+CD56+NKG2C+ clonotypes were found to rank among the top 10 CD8+ clonotypes and to make up about 1.0-7.5% of CD8+ T cells. Those dominant clonotypes were again the most abundant among CD3+CD56-NKG2C+ cells in a handful of donors, at roughly 28.3-60.1%.

These reads were obtained on an Illumina HiSeq 2000. TCR beta cDNA libraries were made by 5'RACE template switching that added a universal primer site and unique molecular identifiers. cDNA synthesis was primed from the TCR beta constant segment and was followed by two successive PCR amplification steps. Turning to the authors' computational methods: MIGEC handled demultiplexing of the reads and grouping by UMI, while MiTCR was used to assemble and quantify clonotypes. To remove erroneous sequences, TCR cDNA sequences were retained only when supported by two or more reads. Downstream repertoire analysis used the tcR package, and clonotypes were matched across fractions by CDR3 nucleotide sequence plus V segment. VDJmatch was used to annotate antigen specificity against VDJdb, with one amino acid substitution in CDR3 permitted. TCRdb reprocessed the reads and provides one entry for every CDR3 protein sequence; no DNA is given. These V and J calls are TCRdb output, not the study's own analysis. This sample's table carries some 340,000 distinct CDR3 sequences. The ten largest clones take up around 4.9% of the sample.

The source material was blood T cells: a sorted CD56 or NKG2C T cell subset, CD4+ or CD8+ T cells, or bulk PBMC T cells (not recorded which). The rearrangement combines TRBV20-1 with TRBJ1-3; the TCRdb D gene call, TRBD1, has no DNA to confirm it. The source of this sequence is a man aged 18 to 69 in good health. CDR3 loop: CSARTGGASTIYF.